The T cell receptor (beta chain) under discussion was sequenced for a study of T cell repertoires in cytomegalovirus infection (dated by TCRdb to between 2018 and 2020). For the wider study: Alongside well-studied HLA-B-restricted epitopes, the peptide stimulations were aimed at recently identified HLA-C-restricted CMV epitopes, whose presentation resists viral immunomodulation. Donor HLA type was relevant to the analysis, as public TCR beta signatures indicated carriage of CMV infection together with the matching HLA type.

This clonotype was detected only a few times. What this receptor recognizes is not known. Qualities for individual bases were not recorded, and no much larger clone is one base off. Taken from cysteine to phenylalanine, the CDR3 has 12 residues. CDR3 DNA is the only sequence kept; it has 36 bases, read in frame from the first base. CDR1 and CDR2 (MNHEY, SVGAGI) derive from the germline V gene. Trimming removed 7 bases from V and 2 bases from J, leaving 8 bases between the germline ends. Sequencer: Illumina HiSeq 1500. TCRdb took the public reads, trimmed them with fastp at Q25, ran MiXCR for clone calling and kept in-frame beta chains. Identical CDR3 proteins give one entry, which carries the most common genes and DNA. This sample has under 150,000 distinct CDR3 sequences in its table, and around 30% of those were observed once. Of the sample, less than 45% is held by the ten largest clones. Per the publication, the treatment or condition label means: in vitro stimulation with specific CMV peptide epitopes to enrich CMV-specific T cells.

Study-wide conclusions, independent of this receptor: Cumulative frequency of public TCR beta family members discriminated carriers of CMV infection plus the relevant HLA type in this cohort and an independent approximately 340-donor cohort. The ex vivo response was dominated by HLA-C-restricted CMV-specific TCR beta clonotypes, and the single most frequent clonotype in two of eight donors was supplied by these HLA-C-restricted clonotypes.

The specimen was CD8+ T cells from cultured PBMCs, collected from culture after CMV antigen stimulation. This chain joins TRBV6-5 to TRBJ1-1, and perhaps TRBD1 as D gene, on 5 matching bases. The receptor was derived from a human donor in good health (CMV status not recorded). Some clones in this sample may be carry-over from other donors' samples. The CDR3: CASIGGNTEAFF. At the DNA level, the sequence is TGTGCCAGCATCGGGGGAAACACTGAAGCTTTCTTT.